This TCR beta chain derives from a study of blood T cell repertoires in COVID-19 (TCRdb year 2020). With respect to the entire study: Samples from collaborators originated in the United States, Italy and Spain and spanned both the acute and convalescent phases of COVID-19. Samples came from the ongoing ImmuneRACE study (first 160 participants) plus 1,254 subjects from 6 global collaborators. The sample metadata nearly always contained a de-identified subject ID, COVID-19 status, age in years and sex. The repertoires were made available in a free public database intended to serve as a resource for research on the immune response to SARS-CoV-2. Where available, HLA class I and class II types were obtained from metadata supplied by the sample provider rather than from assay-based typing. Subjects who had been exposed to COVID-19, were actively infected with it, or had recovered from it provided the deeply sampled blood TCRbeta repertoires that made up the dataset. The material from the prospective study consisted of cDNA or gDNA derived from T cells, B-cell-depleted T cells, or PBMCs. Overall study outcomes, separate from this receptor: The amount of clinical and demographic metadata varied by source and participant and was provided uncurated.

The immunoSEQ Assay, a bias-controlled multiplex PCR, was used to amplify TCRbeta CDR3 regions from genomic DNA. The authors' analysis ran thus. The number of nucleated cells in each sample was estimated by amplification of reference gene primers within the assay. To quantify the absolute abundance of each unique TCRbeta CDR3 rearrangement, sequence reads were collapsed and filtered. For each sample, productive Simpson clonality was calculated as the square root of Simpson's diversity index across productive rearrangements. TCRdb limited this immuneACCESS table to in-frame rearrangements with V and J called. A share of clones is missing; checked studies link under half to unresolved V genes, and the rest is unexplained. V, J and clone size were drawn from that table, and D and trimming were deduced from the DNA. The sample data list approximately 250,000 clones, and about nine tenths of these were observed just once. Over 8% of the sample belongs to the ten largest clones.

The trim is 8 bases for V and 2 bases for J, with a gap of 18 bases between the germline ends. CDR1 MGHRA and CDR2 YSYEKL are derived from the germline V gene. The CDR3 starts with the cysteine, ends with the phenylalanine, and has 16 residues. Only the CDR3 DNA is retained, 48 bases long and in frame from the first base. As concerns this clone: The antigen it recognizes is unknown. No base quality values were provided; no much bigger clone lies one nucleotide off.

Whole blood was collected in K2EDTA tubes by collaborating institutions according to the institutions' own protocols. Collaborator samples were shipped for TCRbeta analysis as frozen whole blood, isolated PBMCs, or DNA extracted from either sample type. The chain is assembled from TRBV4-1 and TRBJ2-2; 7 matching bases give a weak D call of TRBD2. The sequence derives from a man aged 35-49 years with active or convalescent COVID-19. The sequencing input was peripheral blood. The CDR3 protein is CASSLLGGGNTGELFF. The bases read TGCGCCAGCTCCCTATTAGGGGGGGGTAACACCGGGGAGCTGTTTTTT.